These 25 T cell receptor beta chains came from one sample sequenced in a study of beta chain features in type 1 diabetes. General study points: Type 1 diabetes patients had moderately but significantly shorter TCRB CDR3s in all four CD4+ subsets.

Expressed TCRB transcripts were sequenced, since all the RNA that had been isolated was reverse transcribed. The table came from immunoSEQ multiplex PCR; TCRdb's copy has only in-frame clones and leaves some out. The table includes around 260,000 clones, roughly 20% detected once. Which antigens these TCRs recognize remains unknown. Sequenced input: naive CD4+ T cells from blood. Receptor source: a middle-aged woman with type 1 diabetes.

In this sample, this clone turned up a few times. The genes are TRBV5-4 and TRBJ2-7; TRBD1 agrees at 8 bases. The J segment lost 2 bases and the V segment lost 4 bases, leaving 2 bases of the junction unmatched. The CDR3 sequence is 13 residues long. CDR1 SGHNT and CDR2 YYREEE come from the germline V gene (reference sequence). CDR3 in DNA: TGTGCCAGCAGCCCACAGGGGGCCTACGAGCAGTACTTC. Its translation is CASSPQGAYEQYF.

CDR3 bases: TGTGCCAGCAGGGAAGTAGGGGGAAATGAGCAGTTCTTC. Protein: CASREVGGNEQFF. The rearrangement links TRBV6-6 to TRBJ2-1; TRBD1 might be the D (6 bases). The CDR3 has 13 residues. Trimming stripped 6 bases from V and 7 bases from J, with 13 bases between. Per germline, CDR1 MNHNY and CDR2 SVGAGI (reference sequence).

This clone was counted between two and nine times. The chain uses TRBV6-5 and TRBJ1-5, with TRBD1 identical over 10 bases. V was pared by 4 bases and J by 5 bases, with 8 bases of the junction left unmatched. The V gene's germline CDR1 is MNHEY and CDR2 SVGAGI. This CDR3 spans 16 amino acids. The CDR3 is CASSSSGTGDHQPQHF. Written as DNA, the CDR3 is TGTGCCAGCAGTTCGTCCGGGACAGGGGACCATCAGCCCCAGCATTTT.

The V gene is TRBV2, the J gene TRBJ2-1; no definite D call. CDR3 size: 11 residues. CDR1 is SNHLY, CDR2 FYNNEI, per germline. V gave up 6 bases and J gave up 8 bases, with 8 bases separating them. For the CDR3, the DNA is TGTGCCAGCAGGGAAACATATGAGCAGTTCTTC. Protein product: CASRETYEQFF.

V and J are TRBV7-9 and TRBJ2-1, with a tentative D call TRBD1 (5 bases). Deletions cut 2 bases from V and 3 bases from J, with 11 bases between. Looked up from germline, CDR1 is SEHNR and CDR2 is FQNEAQ (reference sequence). The CDR3 length is 15 residues. This CDR3 is CASSLFLGRYNEQFF. CDR3 DNA sequence: TGTGCCAGCAGCTTATTTCTGGGGCGCTACAATGAGCAGTTCTTC. Supplemented by reference TRBV7-9 and TRBJ2-1, the full variable domain reads DTGVSQNPRHKITKRGQNVTFRCDPISEHNRLYWYRQTLGQGPEFLTYFQNEAQLEKSRLLSDRFSAERPKGSFSTLEIQRTEQGDSAMYLCASSLFLGRYNEQFFGPGTRLTVL.

This clone showed up just a few times. The chain is built from TRBV7-9 and TRBJ2-1; no clear D. Trimming cost V 5 bases and J 7 bases, with 18 bases left between them. Germline loops: CDR1 SEHNR, CDR2 FQNEAQ (reference sequence). This CDR3 contains 15 residues. In DNA form, the CDR3 reads TGTGCCAGCAGCCGCGTCTTGTATGGAGAGAATGAGCAGTTCTTC. This codes for CASSRVLYGENEQFF.

The V and J genes are TRBV28 and TRBJ2-7; 7 bases line up with TRBD2. Germline-derived CDR1 and CDR2 are MDHEN and SYDVKM. This CDR3 comprises 15 residues. J gave up 4 bases and V 7 bases, and 13 bases lay outside the gene matches. The CDR3 DNA follows: TGTGCCAGCACCCCGCCTCTGCGGGAGAGGTACGAGCAGTACTTC. It specifies CASTPPLRERYEQYF.

This clone was recorded a few times. V gene TRBV15 combines with J gene TRBJ2-5; the match to TRBD2 covers 9 bases. This CDR3 is 16 amino acids long. Germline trimming cut 0 bases from V and 3 bases from J; bases unmatched to any gene: 5. Germline V gene sequence: CDR1 LNHNV, CDR2 YYDKDF (reference sequence). Written as DNA, the CDR3 is TGTGCCACCAGCAGAGATGCGGGGGGGTTGGAAGAGACCCAGTACTTC. Protein: CATSRDAGGLEETQYF.

The CDR3, as DNA: TGCGCCAGCAGCCAAGATCCTGCGACCGCGGGGACTGAAGCTTTCTTT. It translates to CASSQDPATAGTEAFF. The genes are TRBV4-3 and TRBJ1-1; no clear D gene. The CDR3 totals 16 residues. The V end was cut by 0 bases, the J end by 5 bases, with 16 bases between. Germline V CDR1 and CDR2: LGHNA, YSLEER.

J is TRBJ1-4 and V is TRBV6-6; D unclear. V shed 6 bases and J shed 12 bases, with 14 bases lying between them. Germline V gene lookup returns CDR1 MNHNY and CDR2 SVGAGI (reference sequence). This CDR3 has 12 amino acids. The CDR3 bases are TGTGCCAGCAGCCTGACTCACATGGAACTGTTTTTT. Its protein product is CASSLTHMELFF.

The chain carries TRBV7-9 and TRBJ2-7; TRBD2 is a possible D gene (5 bases). CDR1 and CDR2 from the germline V gene are SEHNR and FQNEAQ (reference sequence). The V and J ends lost 6 bases and 4 bases respectively, with 13 bases between them. This CDR3 spans 13 amino acids. The CDR3 region is CASSSNEGYEQYF. The CDR3 coding sequence is TGTGCCAGCAGTTCAAATGAGGGTTACGAGCAGTACTTC.

The V gene is TRBV6-5, the J gene TRBJ2-7; D is perhaps TRBD1 (6 bases). The V gene lost 6 bases and the J gene lost 6 bases, with 12 bases spanning the gap. CDR3 length: 12 amino acids. Germline CDR1 is MNHEY and CDR2 is SVGAGI. The CDR3 sequence is CASSLQGREQYF. The CDR3, as DNA: TGTGCCAGCAGCCTACAGGGACGCGAGCAGTACTTC.

The chain employs TRBV28 and TRBJ2-5, with 7 nucleotides matching TRBD1. From germline, CDR1 is MDHEN and CDR2 SYDVKM. The V segment lost 5 bases and the J segment 4 bases; nucleotides outside the gene matches: 4. The CDR3 is 13 amino acids. The DNA for the CDR3 is TGTGCCAGCAGTACGCACAGGGGAGAGACCCAGTACTTC. Amino acid sequence: CASSTHRGETQYF.

This clone appeared a few times. This sequence joins TRBV28 and TRBJ1-6; D remains ambiguous. The CDR3 totals 11 residues. Per the germline V gene, CDR1 is MDHEN and CDR2 is SYDVKM. The V and J ends lost 4 bases and 15 bases respectively, with 10 bases between them. The CDR3, as DNA: TGTGCCAGCAGTTCTTTCGGTCACCTCCACTTT. It translates to CASSSFGHLHF. Combining the CDR3 with reference TRBV28 and TRBJ1-6 gives the whole variable domain DVKVTQSSRYLVKRTGEKVFLECVQDMDHENMFWYRQDPGLGLRLIYFSYDVKMKEKGDIPEGYSVSREKKERFSLILESASTNQTSMYLCASSSFGHLHFGNGTRLTVT.

The gene calls are TRBV5-4 and TRBJ2-1; a weak D match, TRBD2 (6 bases). The CDR3 is 16 amino acids. Trimming left V 4 bases short and J 6 bases short, with 20 bases between. Germline loops: CDR1 SGHNT, CDR2 YYREEE (reference sequence). The CDR3 DNA follows: TGTGCCAGCAGCCTCCCCCCGGGACTTCCTACCAATGAGCAGTTCTTC. Protein sequence: CASSLPPGLPTNEQFF.

The chain joins TRBV9 to TRBJ1-1; D is perhaps TRBD1 (5 bases). The CDR3 runs 14 residues. The germline V and J ends were trimmed by 3 bases and 6 bases, with 15 bases remaining between them. The germline V gene encodes CDR1 SGDLS and CDR2 YYNGEE. CDR3 in amino acids: CASSGGGGFPEAFF. The CDR3 coding sequence is TGTGCCAGCAGCGGAGGTGGGGGGTTCCCTGAAGCTTTCTTT.

The chain combines TRBV13 with TRBJ2-2; perhaps TRBD2 as D (6 bases). V lost 0 bases and J 6 bases, leaving 8 bases between the germline ends. Germline V gene data show CDR1 as PRHDT and CDR2 as FYEKMQ (reference sequence). This CDR3 is 14 amino acids long. The CDR3 spells CASSLGGLAGELFF. CDR3 DNA: TGTGCCAGCAGCTTAGGGGGACTCGCCGGGGAGCTGTTTTTT.

V gene TRBV5-4 combines with J gene TRBJ1-4; D is possibly TRBD1 (5 bases). This CDR3 is built from 16 residues. Deletions cut 5 bases from V and 8 bases from J, with 22 bases between. CDR1 and CDR2 (germline): SGHNT, YYREEE (reference sequence). CDR3 nucleotide sequence: TGTGCCAGCAGTCATTTCAGGGCCCGGGGGGGAGAAAAACTGTTTTTT. This translates into CASSHFRARGGEKLFF.

The sample holds a few counts of this clone. The chain has TRBV2 and TRBJ1-1; D not certain. This CDR3 has 13 residues. The V end lost 3 bases, the J end lost 1 base, and 6 bases lay between the germline ends. Germline values: CDR1 SNHLY, CDR2 FYNNEI. The CDR3 sequence: CASSEERNTEAFF. The CDR3, as DNA: TGTGCCAGCAGTGAGGAGAGGAACACTGAAGCTTTCTTT.

As regards this clone: The sample contains more than one DNA sequence encoding this CDR3. This chain's CDR3 is CASSPGTVTDTQYF. The CDR3 DNA is TGTGCCAGCTCACCAGGGACTGTCACAGATACGCAGTATTTT. The chain has TRBV18 and TRBJ2-3; a weak D match, TRBD2 (6 bases). Trimming took 2 bases from V and 2 from J, leaving 8 bases between them. The CDR3 runs 14 residues. Germline loops: CDR1 KGHSH, CDR2 LQKENI. The entire variable domain, with the rest obtained from reference TRBV18 and TRBJ2-3, is as follows: NAGVMQNPRHLVRRRGQEARLRCSPMKGHSHVYWYRQLPEEGLKFMVYLQKENIIDESGMPKERFSAEFPKEGPSILRIQQVVRGDSAAYFCASSPGTVTDTQYFGPGTRLTVL.

The chain employs TRBV28 and TRBJ2-1; 10 positions match TRBD2. The CDR3 is made up of 16 amino acids. Germline V CDR1 and CDR2: MDHEN, SYDVKM. J gave up 4 bases and V 4 bases, and 7 bases lay outside the gene matches. The CDR3 DNA reads TGTGCCAGCAGTTCCTCAGCGGGAGGGCCTTACAATGAGCAGTTCTTC. Protein product: CASSSSAGGPYNEQFF. Supplemented by reference TRBV28 and TRBJ2-1, the full variable domain reads DVKVTQSSRYLVKRTGEKVFLECVQDMDHENMFWYRQDPGLGLRLIYFSYDVKMKEKGDIPEGYSVSREKKERFSLILESASTNQTSMYLCASSSSAGGPYNEQFFGPGTRLTVL.

The chain is built from TRBV5-1 and TRBJ1-6, with a possible D match to TRBD1 (5 bases). The CDR3 length is 15 residues. The germline V and J ends were trimmed by 4 bases and 6 bases, with 14 bases remaining between them. Germline CDR1 and CDR2: SGHRS and YFSETQ. The CDR3 nucleotides read TGCGCCAGCAGCCTTGATGGGGCCCTTAATTCACCCCTCCACTTT. This sequence encodes CASSLDGALNSPLHF.

In nucleotides, the CDR3 is TGTGCCAGCAGCTCCGGGACAGGGGGCGCAGGGTATGGCTACACCTTC. Its protein product is CASSSGTGGAGYGYTF. The chain combines TRBV28 with TRBJ1-2; 12 bases align to TRBD1. CDR1 is MDHEN and CDR2 is SYDVKM in the germline V gene. V lost 6 bases to trimming and J lost 5 bases; unmatched junction nucleotides: 10. CDR3 length: 16 residues.

V and J are TRBV28 and TRBJ2-7; 11 positions match TRBD2. The V gene end was trimmed by 7 bases and the J gene end by 3 bases; junction bases not matched to a gene: 8. Per germline, CDR1 MDHEN and CDR2 SYDVKM. The length of the CDR3 is 15 residues. CDR3 sequence: CASTDYGTSGYEQYF. Here the CDR3 DNA reads TGTGCCAGCACCGATTACGGGACTAGCGGCTACGAGCAGTACTTC. Full variable domain (missing parts from reference TRBV28 and TRBJ2-7): DVKVTQSSRYLVKRTGEKVFLECVQDMDHENMFWYRQDPGLGLRLIYFSYDVKMKEKGDIPEGYSVSREKKERFSLILESASTNQTSMYLCASTDYGTSGYEQYFGPGTRLTVT.

V usage is TRBV29-1 and J usage is TRBJ2-3; tentatively, D is TRBD1 (5 bases). V lost 0 bases, J lost 0 bases, and 13 bases lay in between. CDR3 size: 16 residues. Per germline, CDR1 SQVTM and CDR2 ANQGSEA. CDR3 amino acids: CSVEDLDNSSTDTQYF. As DNA, the CDR3 is TGCAGCGTTGAAGATTTGGACAATTCTAGCACAGATACGCAGTATTTT.